Each of the 16 T cell receptor beta chains below was sequenced from the same sample in a study of blood T cell repertoires in COVID-19 (dated by TCRdb to 2020 to 2021). Receptors were amplified or captured by the immunoSEQ multiplex PCR assay. This is the immuneACCESS table as TCRdb keeps it, with only in-frame sequences that have V and J called. A part of the clones is gone; compared with another copy, unresolved V genes explain less than half, and the rest is unexplained. The table for this sample lists some 150,000 clones; 81% of them were counted only once. Roughly 8.1% of the sample is in the top ten clones. Sequenced material: peripheral blood. The receptors originated from a woman aged 60-75 years with active or convalescent COVID-19.

The CDR3 coding sequence is TGTGCCAGCACCGGCAGGCCAAACACTGCCACAGATACGCAGTATTTT. Translating it yields CASTGRPNTATDTQYF. The chain employs TRBV9 and TRBJ2-3, with D uncertain. Germline CDR1 SGDLS, CDR2 YYNGEE. The V end lost 6 bases, the J end lost 2 bases, and 19 bases lay between the germline ends. There are 16 residues in the CDR3.

The rearrangement joins TRBV7-2 to TRBJ2-6; 8 bases align to TRBD1. There are 16 residues in the CDR3. V gave up 2 bases and J gave up 2 bases; unmatched junction bases: 2. CDR1 is SGHTA, CDR2 FQGNSA, per germline. CDR3 sequence reads: CASSLTGGAGANVLTF. The CDR3 DNA reads TGTGCCAGCAGCTTAACAGGGGGTGCTGGGGCCAACGTCCTGACTTTC.

This rearrangement joins TRBV9 to TRBJ1-4, with 12 bases identical to TRBD1. Germline trimming cut 2 bases from V and 6 bases from J; bases unmatched to any gene: 8. This CDR3 region has 17 residues. Germline lookup yields CDR1 SGDLS and CDR2 YYNGEE. The CDR3 sequence: CASSVGGGTGGYEKLFF. CDR3 coding DNA: TGTGCCAGCAGCGTGGGCGGTGGGACAGGGGGCTATGAAAAACTGTTTTTT.

The V and J genes are TRBV25-1 and TRBJ2-7, with 11 bases fitting TRBD2. The V segment lost 3 bases and the J segment 1 base; nucleotides outside the gene matches: 2. Germline loops: CDR1 MGHDK, CDR2 SYGVNS. There are 15 residues in the CDR3. CDR3 in amino acids: CASSEVAGGSYEQYF. DNA for the CDR3: TGTGCCAGCAGTGAGGTAGCGGGAGGGTCCTACGAGCAGTACTTC.

The chain has TRBV30 and TRBJ2-7; TRBD2 aligns across 8 bases. CDR1 and CDR2 (germline): GTSNPN, SVGIG (reference sequence). The CDR3 covers 14 residues. J gave up 3 bases and V 6 bases, and 10 bases lay outside the gene matches. CDR3 nucleotides: TGTGCCTGCCAGACTAGCGTGAGTAACTACGAGCAGTACTTC. It encodes CACQTSVSNYEQYF.

The chain couples TRBV12-3 or TRBV12-4 to TRBJ2-3; D not certain. V shed 2 bases and J shed 11 bases, with 11 bases lying between them. The length of the CDR3 is 12 residues. The CDR3 is CASSLRLVMQYF. The DNA of the CDR3 is TGTGCCAGCAGTTTACGACTCGTGATGCAGTATTTT.

The chain is built from TRBV7-2 and TRBJ2-2; D possibly corresponds to TRBD1 (7 bases). V lost 2 bases and J lost 1, with 17 bases in between. CDR1 and CDR2 (germline): SGHTA, FQGNSA. The CDR3 loop spans 18 amino acids. The CDR3 spells CASSLRQGGVGNTGELFF. The DNA for the CDR3 is TGTGCCAGCAGCTTAAGGCAGGGGGGAGTGGGGAACACCGGGGAGCTGTTTTTT.

The CDR3 here is CATGVRDTEAFF. DNA of the CDR3: TGTGCCACGGGGGTCAGGGACACTGAAGCTTTCTTT. The chain links TRBV10-3 to TRBJ1-1, with D perhaps matching TRBD1 (5 bases). Germline-derived CDR1 and CDR2 are ENHRY and SYGVKD. V lost 10 bases, J lost 3 bases, and 12 bases lay in between. The CDR3 runs 12 residues.

The rearrangement links TRBV7-9 to TRBJ1-1; D call uncertain. CDR3 length: 13 residues. V was pared by 5 bases and J by 5 bases, with 12 bases between. Germline V gene sequence: CDR1 SEHNR, CDR2 FQNEAQ (reference sequence). CDR3 bases: TGTGCCAGCAGCCCCCCGGGAGATACTGAAGCTTTCTTT. Translation: CASSPPGDTEAFF.

The chain has TRBV6-5 and TRBJ1-1; 12 bases are shared with TRBD1. V shed 0 bases, J shed 8 bases, and the junction held 1 base outside the gene matches. Looked up from germline, CDR1 is MNHEY and CDR2 is SVGAGI. This CDR3 region has 14 residues. CDR3 amino acids: CASSYSGTGGEAFF. CDR3 nucleotide sequence: TGTGCCAGCAGTTACTCTGGGACAGGGGGCGAAGCTTTCTTT.

Here the CDR3 reads CASSTPSASTDTQYF. The CDR3 bases are TGTGCCAGCAGTACTCCAAGTGCTAGCACAGATACGCAGTATTTT. The chain employs TRBV2 and TRBJ2-3; no clear D gene. This CDR3 is built from 15 residues. Per the germline V gene, CDR1 is SNHLY and CDR2 is FYNNEI. Trimming took off 5 bases at V and 0 bases at J, with 12 bases between the two ends.

V gene TRBV10-1 combines with J gene TRBJ1-1; TRBD1 matches at 12 bases. From germline, CDR1 is WNHNN and CDR2 SYGVQD (reference sequence). The CDR3 has 16 amino acids. Trimming removed 6 bases from V and 5 bases from J; junction bases left unmatched: 10. CDR3 loop: CASRPGTGGAWTEAFF. For the CDR3, the DNA is TGCGCCAGCAGACCCGGGACAGGGGGCGCTTGGACTGAAGCTTTCTTT.

This chain joins TRBV19 and TRBJ1-5, with D possibly matching TRBD1 (6 bases). V was trimmed by 8 bases and J by 0 bases, leaving 14 bases between them. Per the germline V gene, CDR1 is LNHDA and CDR2 is SQIVND (reference sequence). The CDR3 length is 15 residues. The CDR3 protein is CASSRQDYSNQPQHF. The CDR3 nucleotides read TGTGCCAGTTCGAGACAGGATTATAGCAATCAGCCCCAGCATTTT.

The chain combines TRBV9 with TRBJ1-3; the D gene is possibly TRBD1 (6 bases). Germline CDR1 is SGDLS and CDR2 is YYNGEE. There are 15 residues in the CDR3. Trimming cost V 4 bases and J 1 base, with 12 bases left between them. The CDR3: CASSPRGASGNTIYF. Here the CDR3 DNA reads TGTGCCAGCAGCCCCCGGGGGGCGTCTGGAAACACCATATATTTT.

The chain is built from TRBV29-1 and TRBJ2-1, with D unclear. The germline CDR1 and CDR2 sequences are SQVTM and ANQGSEA. This CDR3 region has 11 residues. V gave up 3 bases and J gave up 6 bases, with 6 bases separating them. DNA for the CDR3: TGCAGCGTTGAGATTAGCAATGAGCAGTTCTTC. The encoded protein is CSVEISNEQFF.

The rearrangement uses TRBV6-5 and TRBJ1-2, with 12 bases lining up with TRBD1. The junction had 4 bases not matched to a gene; V was cut back by 0 bases and J by 8 bases. The CDR3 loop spans 15 amino acids. The germline CDR1 and CDR2 sequences are MNHEY and SVGAGI. The CDR3 loop reads CASSYSGTGGSGYTF. The CDR3 bases are TGTGCCAGCAGTTACTCCGGGACAGGGGGCAGCGGCTACACCTTC.